The 8 T cell receptor beta chains listed next were all sequenced from one sample in a study of shared clonotypes between healthy human individuals. Data came from immunoSEQ multiplex PCR; TCRdb stores just in-frame clones and leaves some out. The sample includes some 2.4 million clones, approximately 93% seen only once; the top ten take approximately 0.37%. The material sequenced was naive CD4+ T cells from PBMCs. Subset: CD45RA+ positively selected. The receptors come from a young man in good health. Some clones in this sample may be carry-over from other donors' samples.

V usage is TRBV9 and J usage is TRBJ2-1, with D possibly being TRBD1 (6 bases). In germline, CDR1 is SGDLS, CDR2 YYNGEE. The V and J ends lost 2 bases and 6 bases respectively, with 12 bases between them. The CDR3 runs 14 residues. The DNA of the CDR3 is TGTGCCAGCAGCGTGACGACACAGGGCAATGAGCAGTTCTTC. This sequence encodes CASSVTTQGNEQFF. Variable domain in full (rest from reference TRBV9 and TRBJ2-1): DSGVTQTPKHLITATGQRVTLRCSPRSGDLSVYWYQQSLDQGLQFLIQYYNGEERAKGNILERFSAQQFPDLHSELNLSSLELGDSALYFCASSVTTQGNEQFFGPGTRLTVL.

With regard to this clone: Other nucleotide sequences from this sample produce the same CDR3. CDR3 sequence (DNA): TGTGCCAGCAGCTTAGTAAAGGGCCCCCAGCCCCAGCATTTT. Protein sequence: CASSLVKGPQPQHF. This chain uses TRBV7-9 with TRBJ1-5, with D uncertain. This CDR3 has 14 amino acids. Trimming shortened V by 1 base and J by 7 bases, and 11 bases separated the two germline ends. Germline V gene data show CDR1 as SEHNR and CDR2 as FQNEAQ (reference sequence). Full variable domain (remainder filled in from reference TRBV7-9 and TRBJ1-5): DTGVSQNPRHKITKRGQNVTFRCDPISEHNRLYWYRQTLGQGPEFLTYFQNEAQLEKSRLLSDRFSAERPKGSFSTLEIQRTEQGDSAMYLCASSLVKGPQPQHFGDGTRLSIL.

CDR3 nucleotide sequence: TGTGCCAGCAGTTTGGCAGGGGCGGTTTGGACATCTGGAAACACCATATATTTT. It is translated as CASSLAGAVWTSGNTIYF. This chain connects TRBV28 to TRBJ1-3; TRBD1 might be the D (6 bases). The V end lost 3 bases, the J end lost 1 base, and 19 bases lay between the germline ends. The CDR3 loop spans 18 amino acids. Germline CDR1 is MDHEN and CDR2 is SYDVKM.

The V and J genes are TRBV5-4 and TRBJ2-1; D possibly uses TRBD1 or TRBD2 (5 bases each). Trimming removed 4 bases at V and 10 bases at J, with 18 bases between. The CDR3 is 14 amino acids. Germline-derived CDR1 and CDR2 are SGHNT and YYREEE (reference sequence). The CDR3 DNA follows: TGTGCCAGCAGCATTCCGGGACCCGCATCGGAGCAGTTCTTC. It encodes CASSIPGPASEQFF.

This rearrangement joins TRBV28 to TRBJ2-3; D remains unclear. Per the germline V gene, CDR1 is MDHEN and CDR2 is SYDVKM. This CDR3 contains 11 residues. V gave up 4 bases and J gave up 7 bases, with 6 bases separating them. This chain's CDR3 is CASSSSYTQYF. CDR3 coding DNA: TGTGCCAGCAGTTCCAGCTATACGCAGTATTTT.

This clone appeared a few times. V usage is TRBV7-2 and J usage is TRBJ1-5; D not certain. V lost 1 base and J 9 bases, leaving 16 bases between the germline ends. Germline V lookup: CDR1 SGHTA, CDR2 FQGNSA. The CDR3 contains 15 residues. CDR3 sequence (DNA): TGTGCCAGCAGCTTAGAGGTCCTCGCGGGAACGCCCCAGCATTTT. Its protein is CASSLEVLAGTPQHF.

In its sample, this clone was seen once. Additional DNA sequences in this sample encode the identical CDR3. The CDR3 nucleotides read TGCGCCAGCAGCTTGGCACCACCGAACACCGGGGAGCTGTTTTTT. Its translation: CASSLAPPNTGELFF. The V gene is TRBV5-1, the J gene TRBJ2-2; D call uncertain. CDR3 length: 15 residues. Germline loops: CDR1 SGHRS, CDR2 YFSETQ. Trimming cost V 0 bases and J 0 bases, with 6 bases left between them.

This chain uses TRBV28 with TRBJ2-5; 11 bases align to TRBD2. CDR3 length equals 19 residues. Per germline, CDR1 MDHEN and CDR2 SYDVKM. The J segment lost 2 bases and the V segment lost 4 bases, leaving 15 bases of the junction unmatched. The CDR3 coding sequence is TGTGCCAGCAGTTCGTCCTTGACGGGACTAGCGGACCCGCAAGAGACCCAGTACTTC. Protein sequence: CASSSSLTGLADPQETQYF.